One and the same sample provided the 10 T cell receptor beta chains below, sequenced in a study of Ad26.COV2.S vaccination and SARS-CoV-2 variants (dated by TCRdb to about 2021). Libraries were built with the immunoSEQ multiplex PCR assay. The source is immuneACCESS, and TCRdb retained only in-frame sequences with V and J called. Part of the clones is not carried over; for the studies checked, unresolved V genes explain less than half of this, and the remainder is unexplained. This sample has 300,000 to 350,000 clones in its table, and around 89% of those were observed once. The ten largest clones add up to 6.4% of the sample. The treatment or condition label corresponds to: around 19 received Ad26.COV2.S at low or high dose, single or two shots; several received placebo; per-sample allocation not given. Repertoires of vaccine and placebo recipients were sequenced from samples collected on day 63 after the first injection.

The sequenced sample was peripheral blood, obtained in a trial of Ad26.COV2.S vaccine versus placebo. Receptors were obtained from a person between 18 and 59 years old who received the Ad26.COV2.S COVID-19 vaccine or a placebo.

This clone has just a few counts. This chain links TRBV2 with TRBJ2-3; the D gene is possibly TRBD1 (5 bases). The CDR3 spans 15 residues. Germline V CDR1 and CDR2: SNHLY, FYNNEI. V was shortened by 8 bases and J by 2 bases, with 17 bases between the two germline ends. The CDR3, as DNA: TGTGCCAGCCGTCCATCACAGGCAAACACAGATACGCAGTATTTT. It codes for CASRPSQANTDTQYF.

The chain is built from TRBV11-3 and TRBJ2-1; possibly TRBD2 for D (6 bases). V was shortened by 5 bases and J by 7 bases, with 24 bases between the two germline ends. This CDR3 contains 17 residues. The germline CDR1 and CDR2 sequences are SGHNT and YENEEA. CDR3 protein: CASSQPSPGVLGNEQFF. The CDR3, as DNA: TGTGCCAGCAGCCAACCCTCACCGGGGGTACTTGGGAATGAGCAGTTCTTC. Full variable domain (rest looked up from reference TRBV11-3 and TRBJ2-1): EAGVVQSPRYKIIEKKQPVAFWCNPISGHNTLYWYLQNLGQGPELLIRYENEEAVDDSQLPKDRFSAERLKGVDSTLKIQPAELGDSAVYLCASSQPSPGVLGNEQFFGPGTRLTVL.

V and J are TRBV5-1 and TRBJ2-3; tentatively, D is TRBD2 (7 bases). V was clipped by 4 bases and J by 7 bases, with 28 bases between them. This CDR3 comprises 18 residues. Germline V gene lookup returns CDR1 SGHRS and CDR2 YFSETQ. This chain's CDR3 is CASSGLGGSKLSPHTQYF. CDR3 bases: TGCGCCAGCAGCGGACTAGGGGGATCCAAACTAAGCCCGCATACGCAGTATTTT. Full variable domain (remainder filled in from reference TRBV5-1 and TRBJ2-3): KAGVTQTPRYLIKTRGQQVTLSCSPISGHRSVSWYQQTPGQGLQFLFEYFSETQRNKGNFPGRFSGRQFSNSRSEMNVSTLELGDSALYLCASSGLGGSKLSPHTQYFGPGTRLTVL.

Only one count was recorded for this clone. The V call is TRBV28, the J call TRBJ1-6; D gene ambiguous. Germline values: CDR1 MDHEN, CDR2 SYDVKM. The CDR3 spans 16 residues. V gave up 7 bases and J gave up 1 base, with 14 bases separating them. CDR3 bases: TGTGCCAGCACTTCCGAGGGTGTTTCCTATAATTCACCCCTCCACTTT. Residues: CASTSEGVSYNSPLHF.

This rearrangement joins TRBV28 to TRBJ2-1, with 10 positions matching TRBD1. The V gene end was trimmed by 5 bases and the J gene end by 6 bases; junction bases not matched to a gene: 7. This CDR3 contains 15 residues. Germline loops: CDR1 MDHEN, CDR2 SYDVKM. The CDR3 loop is CASSPRDRGLNEQFF. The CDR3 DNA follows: TGTGCCAGCAGTCCCCGGGACAGGGGTCTCAATGAGCAGTTCTTC. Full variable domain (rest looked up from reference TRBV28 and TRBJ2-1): DVKVTQSSRYLVKRTGEKVFLECVQDMDHENMFWYRQDPGLGLRLIYFSYDVKMKEKGDIPEGYSVSREKKERFSLILESASTNQTSMYLCASSPRDRGLNEQFFGPGTRLTVL.

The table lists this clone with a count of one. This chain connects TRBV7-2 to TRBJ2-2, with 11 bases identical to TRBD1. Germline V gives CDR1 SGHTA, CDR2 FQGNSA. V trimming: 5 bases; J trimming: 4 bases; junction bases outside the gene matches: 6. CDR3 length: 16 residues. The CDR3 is CASSPWGQGVTGELFF. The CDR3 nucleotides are TGTGCCAGCAGCCCATGGGGACAGGGGGTCACCGGGGAGCTGTTTTTT.

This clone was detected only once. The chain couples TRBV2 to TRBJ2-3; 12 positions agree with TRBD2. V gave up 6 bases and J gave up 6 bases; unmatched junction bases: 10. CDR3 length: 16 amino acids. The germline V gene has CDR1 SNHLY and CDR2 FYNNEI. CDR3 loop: CASSDDLAGGLDTQYF. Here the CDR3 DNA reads TGTGCCAGCAGCGATGATCTAGCGGGGGGGCTCGATACGCAGTATTTT.

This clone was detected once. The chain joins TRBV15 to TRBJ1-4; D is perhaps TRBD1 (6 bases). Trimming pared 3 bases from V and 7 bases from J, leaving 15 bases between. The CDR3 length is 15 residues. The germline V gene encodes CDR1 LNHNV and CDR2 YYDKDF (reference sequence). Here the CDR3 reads CATSSGTYVTEKLFF. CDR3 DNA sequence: TGTGCCACCAGCAGCGGGACATATGTGACTGAAAAACTGTTTTTT.

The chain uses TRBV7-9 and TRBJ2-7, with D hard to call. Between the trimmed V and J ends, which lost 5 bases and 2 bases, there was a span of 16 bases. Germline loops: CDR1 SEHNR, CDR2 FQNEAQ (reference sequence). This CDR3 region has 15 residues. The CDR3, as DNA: TGTGCCAGCAGCGCCCGGGCCCCACCTCCCTACGAGCAGTACTTC. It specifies CASSARAPPPYEQYF. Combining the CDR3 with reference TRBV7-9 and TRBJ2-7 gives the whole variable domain DTGVSQNPRHKITKRGQNVTFRCDPISEHNRLYWYRQTLGQGPEFLTYFQNEAQLEKSRLLSDRFSAERPKGSFSTLEIQRTEQGDSAMYLCASSARAPPPYEQYFGPGTRLTVT.

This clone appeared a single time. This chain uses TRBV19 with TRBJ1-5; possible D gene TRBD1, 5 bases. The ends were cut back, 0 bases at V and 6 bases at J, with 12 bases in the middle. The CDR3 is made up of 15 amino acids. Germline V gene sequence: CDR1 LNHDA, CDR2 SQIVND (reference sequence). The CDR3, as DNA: TGTGCCAGTAGTATAGAGGGGCAGAGGCGTCAGCCCCAGCATTTT. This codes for CASSIEGQRRQPQHF.